This TCR beta chain was identified during a study of cytomegalovirus exposure and HLA in healthy donors. Findings of the study overall: The study put around 180 TCR beta chains on its list as cytomegalovirus-associated. The authors later found most CMV-associated TCR beta chains appeared HLA-restricted. Reportedly, a later analysis found an Asian-associated ancestry cluster had fewer N-insertions than the roughly 700-donor mean. Later, TCR association rates were found to vary by HLA locus, highest for DRB1 and lowest for HLA-C.

PCR employed 60 Vbeta and 13 Jbeta primers. TCRdb's copy holds only in-frame clones and misses some; the assay was immunoSEQ multiplex PCR. The data show about 160,000 clones, about 83% seen once. The length of the CDR3 is 15 residues. J gave up 6 bases and V 2 bases, and 9 bases lay outside the gene matches. CDR1 is MNHNY and CDR2 is SVGAGI in the germline V gene (reference sequence). On this clone: The antigen remains undetermined.

The chain has TRBV6-6 and TRBJ1-1; the match to TRBD1 covers 7 bases. The TCR was taken from a woman between 25 and 40 years old in good health and CMV-seronegative. Sequenced sample: PBMCs. CDR3 bases: TGTGCCAGCAGTTACCCGGGGACAGCAACCGCTGAAGCTTTCTTT. Translation: CASSYPGTATAEAFF.